Listed below are T cell receptor beta chains from one sample, sequenced in a study of blood T cell repertoires in COVID-19. Produced via immunoSEQ multiplex PCR; TCRdb's table is partial and in-frame only. The sample records about 300,000 clones, approximately 84% being singletons. The specimen was PBMCs or T cells enriched from blood (not recorded which). The receptors derive from a man aged 25 to 45 who had recovered from COVID-19. Both conserved end residues are part of each CDR3. A D gene is named only where the DNA matches it firmly. Some rows mark clone size as missing; the rest say once, few, many or name a class of expanded clone.

j_gene,d_gene,v_gene,abundance,CDR3nt,CDR3aa
TRBJ1-3,TRBD1,TRBV4-2,NA,TGTGCCAGCAGCCCATCAGACAGGGTTGGAAACACCATATATTTT,CASSPSDRVGNTIYF
TRBJ1-6,TRBD1,TRBV27,NA,TGTGCCAGCAGTTCCCTCCCGACAGGGTTTGCTTCACCCCTCCACTTT,CASSSLPTGFASPLHF
TRBJ2-3,TRBD1,TRBV5-6,NA,TGTGCCAGCAGCTTGGCCGAGACAGGGGAGTTCGTAGATACGCAGTATTTT,CASSLAETGEFVDTQYF
TRBJ2-7,TRBD2,TRBV7-8,NA,TGTGCCAGCAGCGACCGGGCTAGCGGGAATACCTACGAGCAGTACTTC,CASSDRASGNTYEQYF
TRBJ1-1,TRBD1,TRBV7-6,few,TGTGCCAGCAGCCGAGGTCCCGGGACAGGGACCAAGGACACTGAAGCTTTCTTT,CASSRGPGTGTKDTEAFF
TRBJ1-1,NA,TRBV30,NA,TGTGCCTGGATGAGGGTGAACACTGAAGCTTTCTTT,CAWMRVNTEAFF
TRBJ1-6,NA,TRBV6-6,NA,TGTGCCAGCAGTTACGGGCAAACCCCGAATTCACCCCTCCACTTT,CASSYGQTPNSPLHF
TRBJ2-7,TRBD2,TRBV27,NA,TGTGCCAGCAGTTTATCACTAGCGGGGGCCAAACCCTACGAGCAGTACTTC,CASSLSLAGAKPYEQYF
TRBJ1-3,TRBD1,TRBV5-4,NA,TGTGCCAGCAGCTTCACCGGGACAGGGGGCCACACCATATATTTT,CASSFTGTGGHTIYF
TRBJ2-3,TRBD2,TRBV6-2/TRBV6-3,once,TGTGCCAGCAGTTACCTACCCGGGACTAGCGGGACGGTGCGGACAGATACGCAGTATTTT,CASSYLPGTSGTVRTDTQYF
TRBJ2-1,TRBD2,TRBV19,NA,TGTGCCAGTAGTATTAGCGGGAGGCCCTACAATGAGCAGTTCTTC,CASSISGRPYNEQFF
TRBJ1-5,TRBD1,TRBV7-9,NA,TGTGCCAGCAGCTCGGGGGGACAGGGGGCTGGGCAGCCCCAGCATTTT,CASSSGGQGAGQPQHF
TRBJ2-5,NA,TRBV5-1,NA,TGCGCCAGCAGCTTGACAGGGCCCCAAGAGACCCAGTACTTC,CASSLTGPQETQYF
TRBJ1-6,TRBD1,TRBV9,few,TGTGCCAGCAGCGCCGGTCCGGGACAGGCCTACTCCTATAATTCACCCCTCCACTTT,CASSAGPGQAYSYNSPLHF
TRBJ1-1,TRBD1,TRBV5-1,NA,TGCGCCAGCAGCTTGGAACACAGGGGCACTGAAGCTTTCTTT,CASSLEHRGTEAFF
TRBJ2-5,TRBD2,TRBV18,NA,TGTGCCAGCTCACTGGGACTACGGGAGACCCAGTACTTC,CASSLGLRETQYF
TRBJ2-1,TRBD2,TRBV30,NA,TGTGCCCGAGGGGCGGGGGTTTGGAATGAGCAGTTCTTC,CARGAGVWNEQFF
TRBJ1-1,TRBD1,TRBV5-4,NA,TGTGCCAGCAGCTTGGCCGGGACAGGGCGCACTGAAGCTTTCTTT,CASSLAGTGRTEAFF
TRBJ2-2,NA,TRBV25-1,NA,TGTGCCAGCAGTGAACTACAGGGAAACACCGGGGAGCTGTTTTTT,CASSELQGNTGELFF
TRBJ1-4,NA,TRBV11-2,NA,TGTGCCAGCAGGCGAGCCAGCGTTCCAACTAATGAAAAACTGTTTTTT,CASRRASVPTNEKLFF
TRBJ1-1,TRBD1,TRBV2,NA,TGTGCCAGCAGTATCTTGGGACAGGAGAACACTGAAGCTTTCTTT,CASSILGQENTEAFF
TRBJ2-1,NA,TRBV9,once,TGTGCCAGTTCCCTAAATTCCCGCTTGTTTGGCTCCTACAATGAGCAGTTCTTC,CASSLNSRLFGSYNEQFF
TRBJ1-4,TRBD1,TRBV2,NA,TGTGCCAGCAGTCCCCGGGACAGAAATGAAAAACTGTTTTTT,CASSPRDRNEKLFF
TRBJ2-1,TRBD1,TRBV12-5,NA,TGTGCTAGTGGTGGTCTCCGGGACAGAGGGAACAATGAGCAGTTCTTC,CASGGLRDRGNNEQFF
TRBJ2-5,TRBD2,TRBV3-1/TRBV3-2,NA,TGTGCCAGCAGCCAAGCAGCGGGGGAAGAGACCCAGTACTTC,CASSQAAGEETQYF
TRBJ1-4,TRBD1,TRBV19,NA,TGTGCCAGTAGGAGGGGACAGGGGAATGAAAAACTGTTTTTT,CASRRGQGNEKLFF
TRBJ2-7,NA,TRBV5-6,NA,TGTGCCAGCAGCTCGGGGTCTATGTGGAGCGAGCAGTACTTC,CASSSGSMWSEQYF
TRBJ2-2,NA,TRBV10-2,once,TGCGCCAGCATTCCCCCGACCGGGGAGCTGTTTTTT,CASIPPTGELFF
TRBJ1-5,TRBD1,TRBV27,NA,TGTGCCAGCAGATCGCAGGGGGGTTGGGGCAATCAGCCCCAGCATTTT,CASRSQGGWGNQPQHF
TRBJ1-2,TRBD1,TRBV5-1,NA,TGCGCCAGCAGCCCGGGAGGGACAGGGGGACAGGATGGCTACACCTTC,CASSPGGTGGQDGYTF
TRBJ1-4,TRBD1,TRBV27,NA,TGTGCCAGCAGTTCTACAGGGGGCGCGTGGACTAATGAAAAACTGTTTTTT,CASSSTGGAWTNEKLFF
TRBJ1-4,NA,TRBV27,NA,TGTGCCAGCAGTTTATTGACTCAAGGTGCTAATGAAAAACTGTTTTTT,CASSLLTQGANEKLFF
TRBJ2-7,NA,TRBV5-1,NA,TGCGCCAGCAGCTTACAAGGGGCGAAGGAGCAGTACTTC,CASSLQGAKEQYF
TRBJ1-5,NA,TRBV19,few,TGTGCCAGTAGTAAGGTCTCATACGATCAGGGGCAGCATTTT,CASSKVSYDQGQHF
TRBJ2-7,NA,TRBV5-1,NA,TGCGCCAGCAGCAAATTCGACAGGCCCTACGAGCAGTACTTC,CASSKFDRPYEQYF
TRBJ1-1,TRBD1,TRBV29-1,NA,TGCAGCGTCCAGACAGGGGACACTGAAGCTTTCTTT,CSVQTGDTEAFF
TRBJ2-2,NA,TRBV7-9,NA,TGTGCCAGCAGCTTACGTCAGGGCGACACCGGGGAGCTGTTTTTT,CASSLRQGDTGELFF
TRBJ1-1,TRBD1,TRBV7-2,NA,TGTGCCACTCGACAGGGAAAGAACACTGAAGCTTTCTTT,CATRQGKNTEAFF
TRBJ2-5,NA,TRBV4-2,NA,TGTGCCAGCAGCCAAGACGTCGGGAGTCGGAGCCAGTACTTC,CASSQDVGSRSQYF
TRBJ2-1,NA,TRBV4-2,NA,TGTGCCAGCAGCCCCGGGAGAGATGAGCAGTTCTTC,CASSPGRDEQFF